The rows below give T cell receptor beta chains drawn from one sample of a study of CD8+ T cells in alopecia areata. Method: immunoSEQ multiplex PCR; TCRdb's copy keeps in-frame clones and lacks some. The table has some 170,000 clones, roughly 70% seen once. This specimen consisted of CD8+ T cells sorted from blood, obtained at week 0. The source of these receptors is a human donor with alopecia areata. Each CDR3 is given with its conserved first and last residue. The D gene is left open where the match is weak. Rows give clone size only sometimes, using once, few, many, or a class for an expanded clone.

clone size,J gene,D gene,V gene,CDR3 DNA,CDR3 protein
-,TRBJ1-2,TRBD1,TRBV9,TGTGCCAGCAGCGCTAGGACAGGGGACCACTATGGCTACACCTTC,CASSARTGDHYGYTF
-,TRBJ1-5,-,TRBV28,TGTGCCAGCTCCTCACCTCGGGACAGCAATCAGCCCCAGCATTTT,CASSSPRDSNQPQHF
-,TRBJ2-7,TRBD2,TRBV30,TGTGCCTGGGGGAGGGAGTTCTACGAGCAGTACTTC,CAWGREFYEQYF
-,TRBJ1-3,-,TRBV29-1,TGCAGCGTCCCCGGACAGAACACCATATATTTT,CSVPGQNTIYF
once,TRBJ2-7,-,TRBV25-1,TGTGCCAGCAGGGGACTGAGCTCCTACGAGCAGTACTTC,CASRGLSSYEQYF
-,TRBJ2-1,-,TRBV29-1,TGCAGCGTTGAGAGGACAGACACCGGCTTTAATGAGCAGTTCTTC,CSVERTDTGFNEQFF
-,TRBJ2-3,TRBD2,TRBV7-9,TGTGCCAGCAGCTGGAGACTAGCGGGGGGGCTAGATACGCAGTATTTT,CASSWRLAGGLDTQYF
-,TRBJ2-5,TRBD2,TRBV13,TGTGCCAGCAGCGCCGGGACTAGGGTCCCGGGGGAGACCCAGTACTTC,CASSAGTRVPGETQYF
-,TRBJ2-5,TRBD2,TRBV11-2,TGTGCCAGCAGCTTAGTGACTAGCGGGGGGCGGTACTTC,CASSLVTSGGRYF
-,TRBJ1-3,TRBD1,TRBV5-6,TGTGCCAGCAGCTTGGCTGGGACAGTAGGAAACACCATATATTTT,CASSLAGTVGNTIYF
-,TRBJ2-7,-,TRBV6-5,TGTGCCAGCGGCCGGGGCAACGAGCAGTACTTC,CASGRGNEQYF
-,TRBJ1-2,TRBD1,TRBV19,TGTGCCAGTAGTATCCCGGGACAGGGGTATGGCTACACCTTC,CASSIPGQGYGYTF
-,TRBJ2-7,-,TRBV4-1,TGCGCCAGCAGCCAAGATGGGGGCAGAGCCTACGAGCAGTACTTC,CASSQDGGRAYEQYF
once,TRBJ1-5,-,TRBV5-6,TGTGCCAGCAGCCAGGGTATGCAGCCCCAGCATTTT,CASSQGMQPQHF
few,TRBJ2-2,-,TRBV11-2,TGTGCCAGCAGCCGGACTGGGGGGGAGCTGTTTTTT,CASSRTGGELFF
-,TRBJ1-1,-,TRBV19,TGTGCCAGTAGTATAGCGGGGGTGTCCACTGAAGCTTTCTTT,CASSIAGVSTEAFF
-,TRBJ2-7,-,TRBV7-9,TGTGCCAGCAGCTCTCTTTCCTACGAGCAGTACTTC,CASSSLSYEQYF
-,TRBJ2-2,-,TRBV6-5,TGTGCCAGCAGTTACCGGTGGGACGACACCGGGGAGCTGTTTTTT,CASSYRWDDTGELFF
-,TRBJ2-2,TRBD1,TRBV13,TGTGCCAGCAGCCCCGGACAGGTGGGCCCGGAGGAAGCCGGGGAGCTGTTTTTT,CASSPGQVGPEEAGELFF
-,TRBJ1-5,-,TRBV15,TGTGCCACCAGCCGAGGGGACCTCAATCAGCCCCAGCATTTT,CATSRGDLNQPQHF
-,TRBJ2-1,-,TRBV20-1,TGCAGTGCTAGAGAACAAAATGAGCAGTTCTTC,CSAREQNEQFF
-,TRBJ2-1,-,TRBV9,TGTGCCAGCAGCCCCTTCTCGGGGGGCACCTACAATGAGCAGTTCTTC,CASSPFSGGTYNEQFF
-,TRBJ1-2,-,TRBV9,TGTGCCAGCAGCGTAGAGGGGATGGCTAACTATGGCTACACCTTC,CASSVEGMANYGYTF
-,TRBJ1-2,TRBD1,TRBV10-2,TGCGCCAGCAGTGAGGGACAGGGGGGCGGCTACACCTTC,CASSEGQGGGYTF
few,TRBJ2-1,-,TRBV30,TGTGCCTCCTCGTCCCCGTCTTACAATGAGCAGTTCTTC,CASSSPSYNEQFF
-,TRBJ2-5,-,TRBV6-5,TGTGCCAGCACCACCGGAGGAGGAATACAAGAGACCCAGTACTTC,CASTTGGGIQETQYF
-,TRBJ1-2,-,TRBV29-1,TGCAGCGCCCCAGGGAACGGGGGCTACACCTTC,CSAPGNGGYTF
-,TRBJ2-1,-,TRBV9,TGTGCCAGCAGCGCGCCCCCGGGACCCTACAATGAGCAGTTCTTC,CASSAPPGPYNEQFF
few,TRBJ1-2,-,TRBV27,TGTGCCAGCAGTTTTGGAGGGGGAGACTATGGCTACACCTTC,CASSFGGGDYGYTF
-,TRBJ2-2,-,TRBV5-1,TGCGCCAGCAGCCCACAACTTGGGACAAGGTCCGGGGAGCTGTTTTTT,CASSPQLGTRSGELFF
-,TRBJ2-1,TRBD2,TRBV5-1,TGCGCCAGCAGAGGTCCCGGGACTAGCGGGGGATACAATGAGCAGTTCTTC,CASRGPGTSGGYNEQFF
-,TRBJ2-1,-,TRBV4-2,TGTGCCAGCAGCCAAGGGGAGCAAAATGAGCAGTTCTTC,CASSQGEQNEQFF
few,TRBJ2-7,-,TRBV14,TGTGCCAGCAGCCAAGGAGCCGGGAGCCTAATCTACGAGCAGTACTTC,CASSQGAGSLIYEQYF